This T cell receptor beta chain was sequenced in a study of neurological immune-mediated disorders. Findings and limits, study-wide: None of the CDR3 amino acid sequences in expanded clones turned up in more than one subject, which points to private repertoires in all groups.

Note on this clonotype: The target antigen is unknown.

V dropped 4 bases and J dropped 7; count of bases not matched to a gene: 10. This CDR3 is built from 16 residues. Germline V gives CDR1 SGHRS, CDR2 YFSETQ. The cDNA came from 5'RACE, which used 10-nucleotide random UMIs. Every sequencing run returned over 190 million TCR-beta sequences, which were derived from 15-18 subjects. Each CDR3 protein is one row after TCRdb ran MiXCR on the 5' RACE reads. The repertoire holds about 48,000 distinct CDR3 sequences, with 20% to 30% as singletons. The rearrangement links TRBV5-1 to TRBJ2-1, with 11 bases lining up with TRBD2. The sequence was obtained from a woman between 70 and 85 years old in good health. Sequencing used PBMCs. The CDR3 sequence is CASSPRPGLAENEQFF. The DNA of the CDR3 is TGCGCCAGCAGCCCCCGCCCGGGACTAGCGGAAAATGAGCAGTTCTTC.